Included here is one TCR beta chain sequence, with context. Its antigen is currently unknown. Clones were sequenced by immunoSEQ multiplex PCR, and TCRdb holds only the in-frame ones, with some missing. The profile covers tens of thousands of clones, with roughly 90% appearing a single time and 0.55% to 0.65% taken by the ten largest. The source of the sample is a study of a mutant IDH1 vaccine in newly diagnosed glioma. Turning to the study itself: Initiation of the vaccine course occurred 4-6 weeks after radiotherapy alone, or alongside temozolomide cycles. Every participant had undergone radiotherapy, temozolomide, or both before, and most underwent both.

Time point specified: week 5, during vaccination. Doses of 300 ug of mutant IDH1 20-mer peptide were given with topical imiquimod. This TCR was recovered from a woman aged 50 to 60 with glioma. Sequenced here: PBMCs, sampled from a glioma patient whose treatment included an IDH1 peptide vaccine.

The CDR3 coding sequence is TGCGCCAGCAGCTTGGGGACAGGGGGACACTGGAACACTGAAGCTTTCTTT. This codes for CASSLGTGGHWNTEAFF. V and J are TRBV5-1 and TRBJ1-1; 10 bases match TRBD1. The CDR3 runs to 17 residues. Germline V lookup: CDR1 SGHRS, CDR2 YFSETQ. V gave up 0 bases and J gave up 1 base; unmatched junction bases: 6.